Reported below is one T cell receptor (beta chain). TCRdb keeps only in-frame clones here, not all; method: immunoSEQ multiplex PCR. The repertoire consists of 74,000 or so clones, with nearly 95% occurring once and the leading ten covering 0.39%. These data originate in a study of technical replicates of blood from a few donors. Germline CDR1 and CDR2: MGHRA and YSYEKL. The length of the CDR3 is 15 residues. Trimming removed 4 bases from V and 6 bases from J; junction bases left unmatched: 10. The sequenced sample was T cells isolated from PBMCs. The TCR originated in a human donor in good health. The rearrangement links TRBV4-1 to TRBJ1-2; 8 nucleotides match TRBD1. In nucleotides, the CDR3 is TGCGCCAGCAGCCGTCTTCCGGGACAGGCAGATGGCTACACCTTC. Translation: CASSRLPGQADGYTF.